Each of the 25 T cell receptor beta chains below was sequenced from the same sample in a study of blood T cell repertoires in COVID-19. Clones were read by immunoSEQ multiplex PCR, and TCRdb kept only the in-frame ones, dropping some. This table holds more than 90,000 clones, about 83% found once. The sample consisted of peripheral blood. The receptors here all came from an older man with acute or convalescent COVID-19.

The rearrangement links TRBV2 to TRBJ1-5, with D perhaps TRBD1 (5 bases). This CDR3 contains 15 residues. Trimming left V 6 bases short and J 0 bases short, with 12 bases between. The germline gives CDR1 SNHLY, CDR2 FYNNEI. The CDR3 region is CASRVTVNSNQPQHF. The CDR3 DNA sequence: TGTGCCAGCAGGGTGACAGTAAATAGCAATCAGCCCCAGCATTTT.

The chain joins TRBV18 to TRBJ1-4, with D uncertain. The germline V and J ends were trimmed by 3 bases and 0 bases, with 11 bases remaining between them. This CDR3 is 16 amino acids long. Germline V lookup: CDR1 KGHSH, CDR2 LQKENI. In DNA, the CDR3 is TGTGCCAGCTCACCCAGGACTTATGCAACTAATGAAAAACTGTTTTTT. It codes for CASSPRTYATNEKLFF.

The V call is TRBV19, the J call TRBJ1-1; TRBD1 might be the D (5 bases). Looked up from germline, CDR1 is LNHDA and CDR2 is SQIVND (reference sequence). V was clipped by 4 bases and J by 2 bases, with 14 bases between them. The CDR3 is 15 residues long. CDR3 bases: TGTGCCAGTAGTAACCAGGGACTGGCCAACACTGAAGCTTTCTTT. Its protein product is CASSNQGLANTEAFF.

The chain employs TRBV27 and TRBJ2-3, with no clear D. V lost 0 bases and J lost 1, with 2 bases in between. Germline CDR1 and CDR2: MNHEY and SMNVEV (reference sequence). This CDR3 contains 13 residues. CDR3 sequence (DNA): TGTGCCAGCAGTTTATCCGGCACAGATACGCAGTATTTT. Translation gives CASSLSGTDTQYF.

The J gene is TRBJ2-7, the V gene TRBV5-1, with TRBD1 matching 7 bases. J was trimmed by 5 bases and V by 6 bases; bases with no gene match: 11. This CDR3 is 14 amino acids long. The germline gives CDR1 SGHRS, CDR2 YFSETQ. CDR3: CASKVGGAIHEQYF. The CDR3 DNA follows: TGCGCCAGCAAGGTAGGGGGCGCGATCCACGAGCAGTACTTC.

This clone was counted between two and nine times. V and J are TRBV4-1 and TRBJ1-4; D remains ambiguous. Trimming stripped 0 bases from V and 10 bases from J, with 9 bases between. CDR1 is MGHRA and CDR2 is YSYEKL in the germline V gene. The CDR3 has 13 residues. The CDR3: CASSQELEGKLFF. The CDR3 coding sequence is TGCGCCAGCAGCCAAGAACTTGAGGGAAAACTGTTTTTT.

This clone was detected once. The chain is built from TRBV2 and TRBJ2-2; 9 nucleotides line up with TRBD2. J was trimmed by 0 bases and V by 7 bases; bases with no gene match: 9. Germline CDR1 SNHLY, CDR2 FYNNEI. The CDR3 is 17 residues long. For the CDR3, the DNA is TGTGCCAGCACCCCAGGTGTAGCGGGGGCGAACACCGGGGAGCTGTTTTTT. Its translation is CASTPGVAGANTGELFF.

This chain uses TRBV11-2 with TRBJ2-7, with 9 positions matching TRBD2. The CDR3 extends over 16 amino acids. Germline V CDR1 and CDR2: SGHAT, FQNNGV. The V segment lost 1 base and the J segment 4 bases; nucleotides outside the gene matches: 8. Here the CDR3 reads CASSLAQGREGYEQYF. CDR3 nucleotide sequence: TGTGCCAGCAGCTTAGCTCAAGGGCGGGAGGGTTACGAGCAGTACTTC. Variable domain in full (rest from reference TRBV11-2 and TRBJ2-7): EAGVAQSPRYKIIEKRQSVAFWCNPISGHATLYWYQQILGQGPKLLIQFQNNGVVDDSQLPKDRFSAERLKGVDSTLKIQPAKLEDSAVYLCASSLAQGREGYEQYFGPGTRLTVT.

This clone was seen a single time. This chain uses TRBV5-1 with TRBJ1-4; possible D gene TRBD1, 6 bases. With 4 bases removed from V and 0 bases from J, the gap between germline ends came to 13 bases. Per the germline V gene, CDR1 is SGHRS and CDR2 is YFSETQ. This CDR3 is built from 16 residues. This CDR3 is CASSQGSGATNEKLFF. The CDR3 coding sequence is TGCGCCAGCAGCCAGGGCTCAGGGGCAACTAATGAAAAACTGTTTTTT.

The chain links TRBV9 to TRBJ2-2; D gene ambiguous. V dropped 0 bases and J dropped 8 bases, with 14 bases sitting between them. CDR3 length: 15 residues. Germline values: CDR1 SGDLS, CDR2 YYNGEE. The CDR3 loop reads CASSVDGTRSGELFF. CDR3 sequence (DNA): TGTGCCAGCAGCGTAGATGGCACCCGCTCGGGGGAGCTGTTTTTT.

The chain links TRBV4-1 to TRBJ1-1; 7 positions agree with TRBD1. CDR1 and CDR2 (germline): MGHRA, YSYEKL. The trim removed 0 bases at V and 3 bases at J, leaving 10 bases unmatched. This CDR3 contains 17 residues. The CDR3 region has the DNA TGCGCCAGCAGCCAAGAGGAGGGGGCCCTCTTCCACACTGAAGCTTTCTTT. It codes for CASSQEEGALFHTEAFF.

The J gene is TRBJ2-5, the V gene TRBV7-2, with TRBD2 matching 8 bases. Germline loops: CDR1 SGHTA, CDR2 FQGNSA. V shed 5 bases and J 1 base; nucleotides not matched to a gene: 3. The CDR3 is made up of 14 amino acids. The DNA for the CDR3 is TGTGCCAGCAGCAGGGCGGGGGGCCAAGAGACCCAGTACTTC. Translation: CASSRAGGQETQYF.

V is TRBV7-2 and J is TRBJ2-7, with D possibly being TRBD1 (5 bases). CDR1 and CDR2 from the germline V gene are SGHTA and FQGNSA. There are 17 residues in the CDR3. Trimming took 4 bases from V and 2 from J, leaving 21 bases between them. The CDR3 DNA follows: TGTGCCAGCAGCTCAACCCACCTAGGGGCCTTTACCTACGAGCAGTACTTC. It specifies CASSSTHLGAFTYEQYF.

The CDR3 DNA reads TGCGCCAGCAGCTACGGGACAGGGGCCTACACAGATACGCAGTATTTT. This sequence encodes CASSYGTGAYTDTQYF. J is TRBJ2-3 and V is TRBV5-1, with 10 nucleotides matching TRBD1. With 3 bases clipped from V and 2 bases from J, the junction kept 6 bases outside the gene matches. The CDR3 consists of 16 residues. In germline, CDR1 is SGHRS, CDR2 YFSETQ.

The gene calls are TRBV28 and TRBJ1-6; TRBD1 might be the D (5 bases). Germline V gene lookup returns CDR1 MDHEN and CDR2 SYDVKM. The CDR3 spans 15 residues. V lost 1 base and J lost 10, with 14 bases in between. The CDR3 DNA sequence: TGTGCCAGCAGTTTATTGGCGGGGGAGAGGTCACCCCTCCACTTT. Its protein is CASSLLAGERSPLHF.

This chain connects TRBV2 to TRBJ1-5; 9 nucleotides align to TRBD1. Per the germline V gene, CDR1 is SNHLY and CDR2 is FYNNEI. The ends lost 6 bases at V and 3 bases at J; junction bases unmatched: 6. The CDR3 totals 15 residues. In nucleotides, the CDR3 is TGTGCCAGCAGAGCCGGGACAGGGAACAATCAGCCCCAGCATTTT. This encodes CASRAGTGNNQPQHF.

CDR3 region: CASTLGGAWGYTF. The CDR3, as DNA: TGTGCCAGCACCTTAGGGGGGGCTTGGGGCTACACCTTC. This chain uses TRBV12-3 or TRBV12-4 with TRBJ1-2; maybe TRBD1 (6 bases). This CDR3 is 13 amino acids long. V shed 7 bases and J shed 8 bases, with 17 bases lying between them.

This rearrangement joins TRBV5-1 to TRBJ2-5, with D maybe TRBD1 (6 bases). V lost 4 bases to trimming and J lost 8 bases, with 15 bases between them. Germline V gene sequence: CDR1 SGHRS, CDR2 YFSETQ. CDR3 length: 13 amino acids. The CDR3 nucleotides read TGCGCCAGCAGCGAAACGACAGGCAAAACCCAGTACTTC. Its translation is CASSETTGKTQYF.

CDR3 in DNA: TGTGCCAGCAGCCGCTACGAGAGGGGACAGGGGGCTGGCCAGCATTTT. It yields the protein CASSRYERGQGAGQHF. V is TRBV6-2 or TRBV6-3 and J is TRBJ1-5; TRBD1 matches 12 bases. This CDR3 has 16 residues. The V segment lost 6 bases and the J segment 12 bases; nucleotides outside the gene matches: 15. The germline V gene encodes CDR1 MNHEY and CDR2 SVGEGT.

This clone was observed a few times. V usage is TRBV9 and J usage is TRBJ1-2; 7 bases align to TRBD1. Germline V gives CDR1 SGDLS, CDR2 YYNGEE. CDR3 size: 15 residues. Germline trimming cut 3 bases from V and 2 bases from J; bases unmatched to any gene: 7. CDR3 region: CASSGDREANYGYTF. In DNA form, the CDR3 reads TGTGCCAGCAGCGGAGACAGGGAGGCGAACTATGGCTACACCTTC.

This clone was observed a handful of times. The rearrangement joins TRBV27 to TRBJ2-1; 7 positions match TRBD1. This CDR3 comprises 11 residues. Looked up from germline, CDR1 is MNHEY and CDR2 is SMNVEV (reference sequence). V shed 9 bases, J shed 8 bases, and the junction held 4 bases outside the gene matches. The CDR3 loop is CARRGPDEQFF. The CDR3 nucleotides are TGTGCCAGAAGGGGGCCTGATGAGCAGTTCTTC.

This rearrangement joins TRBV10-3 to TRBJ2-3; TRBD2 agrees at 12 bases. CDR1 is ENHRY and CDR2 is SYGVKD in the germline V gene. This CDR3 is built from 18 residues. The V and J ends lost 6 bases and 2 bases, in that order; junction bases with no gene match: 12. The CDR3 region is CAIRGSSGGAKDTDTQYF. As DNA, the CDR3 is TGTGCCATCAGGGGCTCTAGCGGGGGGGCCAAAGACACAGATACGCAGTATTTT.

This chain connects TRBV6-5 to TRBJ2-2; 9 bases are a match to TRBD1. Germline V lookup: CDR1 MNHEY, CDR2 SVGAGI. The CDR3 totals 15 residues. V lost 2 bases and J lost 5; bases outside the gene matches: 3. The CDR3 DNA follows: TGTGCCAGCAGTTACGTCGGGACAGGGACCGGGGAGCTGTTTTTT. Its protein is CASSYVGTGTGELFF.

The chain joins TRBV11-2 to TRBJ1-1; no definite D call. Germline lookup yields CDR1 SGHAT and CDR2 FQNNGV. With 5 bases removed from V and 1 base from J, the gap between germline ends came to 11 bases. The CDR3 consists of 14 residues. The CDR3 DNA reads as TGTGCCAGCAGCCCCCGGCAGGAGAACACTGAAGCTTTCTTT. Encoded protein: CASSPRQENTEAFF.

V is TRBV19 and J is TRBJ2-3; 8 bases agree with TRBD2. This CDR3 comprises 15 residues. V shed 3 bases, J shed 5 bases, and the junction held 7 bases outside the gene matches. CDR1 and CDR2 (germline): LNHDA, SQIVND (reference sequence). CDR3 residues: CASSMGTSNEDTQYF. For the CDR3, the DNA is TGTGCCAGTAGTATGGGGACTAGTAATGAAGATACGCAGTATTTT.